The TCR beta chain under discussion was sequenced for a study of blood T cell repertoires in COVID-19. With respect to this clone: Other nucleotide sequences from this sample produce the same CDR3.

Only in-frame clones appear in the TCRdb table, and some are missing; sequencing was by immunoSEQ multiplex PCR. This sample has 200,000 to 250,000 clones, with roughly 89% found just once. V shed 2 bases and J shed 0 bases, with 6 bases lying between them. CDR1 and CDR2 from the germline V gene are MNHEY and SVGAGI. This CDR3 is 14 amino acids long. Participants were placed into cohorts based on the clinical history they reported. Symptom resolution, clearance, or two negative PCRs marked donors in Cohort 3 as recovered. V and J are TRBV6-5 and TRBJ2-3; maybe TRBD2 (6 bases). Sequencing used PBMCs or T cells enriched from blood (not recorded which). The TCR was taken from a young woman who had recovered from COVID-19. The CDR3 protein is CASSYGGSTDTQYF. In nucleotides, the CDR3 is TGTGCCAGCAGTTACGGGGGGAGCACAGATACGCAGTATTTT.